This is a list of T cell receptor beta chains from one sample in a study of blood T cell repertoires in COVID-19. Data came from immunoSEQ multiplex PCR; TCRdb stores just in-frame clones and leaves some out. The table includes roughly 70,000 clones, about four fifths detected once. Source material: peripheral blood. These receptors were taken from a human donor in a cohort sampled during active COVID-19. Both conserved end residues are trimmed from each CDR3.

J gene | V gene | CDR3 protein
TRBJ2-7 | TRBV29-1 | SVETRGGFYEQY
TRBJ2-7 | TRBV5-1 | ASSTDGRFEQY
TRBJ2-7 | TRBV18 | ASVRDSVDEQY
TRBJ2-2 | TRBV19 | ASSILGTSNTGELF
TRBJ2-7 | TRBV6-6 | ASSYSRRLSSYEQY
TRBJ2-7 | TRBV4-2 | ASSQEGQGASYEQY
TRBJ1-1 | TRBV5-1 | ASSSGLLNTEAF
TRBJ1-2 | TRBV4-3 | ASSPLSGDYGYT
TRBJ1-5 | TRBV2 | ASSPDSYSNQPQH
TRBJ1-4 | TRBV2 | ASSEAELFRGNEKLF
TRBJ2-7 | TRBV5-1 | ASNPLTSGGSYEQY
TRBJ1-4 | TRBV5-1 | ASSLSSRDEKLF
TRBJ2-2 | TRBV3-1/TRBV3-2 | ASSQRRGIRTGELF
TRBJ2-1 | TRBV5-1 | ASSLDQGANEQF
TRBJ2-5 | TRBV27 | ASSLSEETQY
TRBJ1-4 | TRBV2 | ASSPGGVAKLF
TRBJ2-2 | TRBV18 | ASSPKSTAGMPGELF
TRBJ2-1 | TRBV6-2/TRBV6-3 | ASSSGRATRRAGEQF
TRBJ2-1 | TRBV6-5 | ASRRPGVRGHEQF
TRBJ2-7 | TRBV6-2/TRBV6-3 | ASSYGQPQY
TRBJ1-4 | TRBV6-5 | ASSSDRGKLF
TRBJ1-2 | TRBV4-1 | ASSQGPVNGYT
TRBJ2-7 | TRBV3-1/TRBV3-2 | ASSQLDRGYEQY
TRBJ2-6 | TRBV18 | ASSQTGTGSGANVLT
TRBJ1-3 | TRBV28 | ASSNRGWGNTIY
TRBJ2-3 | TRBV4-2 | ASSPKAWGQRESGTQY
TRBJ1-1 | TRBV3-1/TRBV3-2 | ASSHEQGGNTEAF
TRBJ2-7 | TRBV28 | ASSQLASSYEQY
TRBJ1-4 | TRBV9 | ASSASEAGTGGEKLF
TRBJ2-1 | TRBV7-8 | ASRKLAGGSYNEQF
TRBJ2-7 | TRBV11-2 | ASSQYRGSYEQY
TRBJ2-7 | TRBV7-2 | ASTLVQAAPRYEQY
TRBJ2-7 | TRBV5-5 | ASGTSSYEQY
TRBJ2-3 | TRBV30 | AYRLAGTDTQY
TRBJ1-1 | TRBV6-5 | ASSWSPGQEAF
TRBJ2-6 | TRBV19 | ASSIDYGANVLT
TRBJ2-3 | TRBV5-1 | ASGTGGSTDTQY
TRBJ2-7 | TRBV6-5 | ASRLQEVWEQY
TRBJ2-7 | TRBV7-6 | ASSQISGTHSHEQY
TRBJ2-7 | TRBV6-2/TRBV6-3 | ASTPRRPSSYEQY
TRBJ2-7 | TRBV5-5 | ASSYGEADSYEQY
TRBJ2-3 | TRBV27 | ASSLSPVQRGWADTQY